The 22 T cell receptor beta chains reported below all come from one sample, sequenced in a study of blood T cells in healthy people across ages. A J-beta primer mix and a sample-barcoded 5' primer were used in a second PCR of roughly 7 to 12 cycles. TCRdb reanalysed the 5' RACE reads using MiXCR and keeps one entry per CDR3 protein. Among about 680,000 distinct CDR3 sequences listed, approximately 50% were seen once. Sequenced sample: blood. The receptor source for this set is a woman aged 55-75 years in good health.

The chain links TRBV7-3 to TRBJ1-4; D is perhaps TRBD1 (5 bases). This CDR3 spans 14 amino acids. V was cut by 8 bases and J by 4 bases, with 14 bases left in between. The germline gives CDR1 SGHTA, CDR2 FQGTGA. CDR3 nucleotides: TGTGCCAGCGGCAACCGGGGCCTTAATGAAAAACTGTTTTTT. Translating it yields CASGNRGLNEKLFF.

On this clonotype itself: The junction departs from the called germline gene at one end, perhaps through a read error. The chain joins TRBV20-1 to TRBJ2-4, with D tentatively TRBD1 (5 bases). This CDR3 has 14 residues. CDR1 and CDR2 from the germline V gene are DFQATT and SNEGSKA (reference sequence). CDR3 bases: TGCAGTGTTAGATCAGGGATAGGCAAAAACATTCAGTACTTC. Amino acid sequence: CSVRSGIGKNIQYF.

This chain connects TRBV7-8 to TRBJ1-2; the D is unclear. Trimming left V 1 base short and J 0 bases short, with 6 bases between. Looked up from germline, CDR1 is SGHVS and CDR2 is FQNEAQ. This CDR3 contains 14 residues. The CDR3 loop reads CASSLGRTNYGYTF. The CDR3 DNA follows: TGTGCCAGCAGCTTAGGGAGGACTAACTATGGCTACACCTTC. The full variable domain, with the rest looked up from reference TRBV7-8 and TRBJ1-2, is GAGVSQSPRYKVAKRGQDVALRCDPISGHVSLFWYQQALGQGPEFLTYFQNEAQLDKSGLPSDRFFAERPEGSVSTLKIQRTQQEDSAVYLCASSLGRTNYGYTFGSGTRLTVV.

V is TRBV9 and J is TRBJ2-5; TRBD1 might be the D (6 bases). Germline CDR1 and CDR2: SGDLS and YYNGEE. Deletions cut 3 bases from V and 5 bases from J, with 14 bases between. The CDR3 loop spans 14 amino acids. The CDR3, as DNA: TGTGCCAGCAGCGCCAGGGGCACAAGGGAGACCCAGTACTTC. Translating gives CASSARGTRETQYF.

The chain links TRBV29-1 to TRBJ2-7; D possibly matches TRBD1 or TRBD2 (5 bases each). The germline CDR1 and CDR2 sequences are SQVTM and ANQGSEA. Trimming shortened V by 6 bases and J by 7 bases, and 25 bases separated the two germline ends. The CDR3 spans 15 residues. The CDR3 DNA is TGCAGCGTAGCCGGACGGGGACGTGGGTCGGGGGAGCAGTACTTC. Translating it yields CSVAGRGRGSGEQYF.

This clonotype was seen more than once but under ten times. CDR3 region: CATSISAGNEQFF. Here the CDR3 DNA reads TGTGCCACCTCCATCAGCGCGGGCAATGAGCAGTTCTTC. The chain carries TRBV15 and TRBJ2-1, with a tentative D call TRBD2 (5 bases). The CDR3 loop spans 13 amino acids. The germline gives CDR1 LNHNV, CDR2 YYDKDF (reference sequence). Trimming left V 8 bases short and J 6 bases short, with 14 bases between.

This chain uses TRBV5-1 with TRBJ2-5; 11 positions agree with TRBD1. The DNA matches TRBJ2-7 better at its end, which makes the J call doubtful. This CDR3 is built from 14 residues. The germline V gene encodes CDR1 SGHRS and CDR2 YFSETQ. In DNA form, the CDR3 reads TGCGCCAGCAGCCTCCGGGACAGGGGGTCCGAGCAGTACTTC. Translating it yields CASSLRDRGSEQYF.

There are a few counts of this clonotype. The chain employs TRBV10-3 and TRBJ1-6; D gene ambiguous. The CDR3 runs to 12 residues. Trimming removed 8 bases at V and 7 bases at J, with 9 bases between. Germline lookup yields CDR1 ENHRY and CDR2 SYGVKD. The CDR3 loop reads CAIGDGNSPLHF. DNA for the CDR3: TGTGCCATCGGAGACGGGAATTCACCCCTCCACTTT.

Comments on this clonotype: A read error may produce the germline difference seen at one junction end. V gene TRBV7-7 combines with J gene TRBJ2-2; possibly TRBD2 for D (5 bases). CDR3 size: 14 residues. Germline V gene sequence: CDR1 SSHAT, CDR2 FNYEAQ (reference sequence). The CDR3 sequence: CASSPGIRTGELFF. CDR3 in DNA: TGTGCTAGCAGCCCCGGGATCAGGACCGGGGAGCTGTTTTTT.

The chain uses TRBV7-2 and TRBJ1-2; D ambiguous. With 5 bases removed from V and 4 bases from J, the gap between germline ends came to 14 bases. The CDR3 is 14 amino acids. CDR1 is SGHTA, CDR2 FQGNSA, per germline. The CDR3 protein is CASSRPLGFYGYTF. The CDR3 coding sequence is TGTGCCAGCAGCCGCCCCCTAGGCTTCTATGGCTACACCTTC.

The chain combines TRBV11-2 with TRBJ2-3, with 10 bases identical to TRBD2. V was clipped by 5 bases and J by 4 bases; unmatched bases: 9. Germline CDR1 and CDR2: SGHAT and FQNNGV. CDR3 length equals 16 residues. The CDR3 loop reads CASSILAGKLADTQYF. The CDR3 DNA follows: TGTGCCAGCAGCATACTAGCGGGAAAACTCGCAGATACGCAGTATTTT.

The V call is TRBV27, the J call TRBJ2-3; D possibly corresponds to TRBD1 (6 bases). V dropped 3 bases and J dropped 1 base, with 20 bases sitting between them. CDR1 and CDR2 (germline): MNHEY, SMNVEV (reference sequence). CDR3 length equals 18 residues. For the CDR3, the DNA is TGTGCCAGCAGTTTCTCCCCCCCACAGGGTCGGGGCACAGATACGCAGTATTTT. This gives the protein CASSFSPPQGRGTDTQYF.

A word on this clonotype: A much larger clonotype is one base distant, so this may be a read error. This sequence joins TRBV6-6 and TRBJ2-3; D perhaps matches TRBD2 (5 bases). Germline CDR1 is MNHNY and CDR2 is SVGAGI (reference sequence). V lost 8 bases and J lost 3, with 12 bases in between. CDR3 length equals 13 residues. The CDR3 sequence: CASGSSRTDTQYF. CDR3 DNA sequence: TGTGCCAGCGGATCTAGCAGGACAGATACGCAGTATTTT.

The chain has TRBV29-1 and TRBJ2-4; TRBD2 aligns across 10 bases. The end of the DNA aligns better with TRBJ2-7, so the J call may be wrong. The germline V gene has CDR1 SQVTM and CDR2 ANQGSEA. The CDR3 has 13 amino acids. The CDR3 loop reads CSATSGDAHEQYF. CDR3 coding DNA: TGCAGCGCTACTAGCGGGGACGCCCACGAGCAGTACTTC.

This clonotype was seen a few times. This chain uses TRBV7-9 with TRBJ2-5, with D possibly matching TRBD2 (6 bases). The V gene lost 5 bases and the J gene lost 2 bases, with 21 bases spanning the gap. This CDR3 comprises 17 residues. Germline-derived CDR1 and CDR2 are SEHNR and FQNEAQ (reference sequence). The CDR3 bases are TGTGCCAGCAGCCCCCGGCGGGGTAGCTGGGGGCAAGAGACCCAGTACTTC. Its protein product is CASSPRRGSWGQETQYF.

This CDR3 reads CASSVGTDEGTQYF. The CDR3 nucleotides are TGTGCCAGCAGCGTCGGGACAGACGAAGGGACCCAGTACTTC. The rearrangement links TRBV7-9 to TRBJ2-5, with 7 nucleotides matching TRBD1. The CDR3 runs 14 residues. Germline assignment: CDR1 SEHNR and CDR2 FQNEAQ (reference sequence). Trimming took 5 bases from V and 7 from J; bases not matched to a gene: 10.

The genes are TRBV29-1 and TRBJ1-1; D is uncertain. CDR1 and CDR2 (germline): SQVTM, ANQGSEA. The CDR3 has 11 amino acids. V gave up 5 bases and J gave up 6 bases, with 10 bases separating them. This chain's CDR3 is CSVNSWAEAFF. The CDR3 nucleotides read TGCAGCGTTAATAGTTGGGCTGAAGCTTTCTTT. The full variable domain, its missing parts supplied by reference TRBV29-1 and TRBJ1-1, is SAVISQKPSRDICQRGTSLTIQCQVDSQVTMMFWYRQQPGQSLTLIATANQGSEATYESGFVIDKFPISRPNLTFSTLTVSNMSPEDSSIYLCSVNSWAEAFFGQGTRLTVV.

V usage is TRBV20-1 and J usage is TRBJ2-5, with 11 bases matching TRBD2. CDR3 size: 16 residues. The V segment lost 3 bases and the J segment 2 bases; nucleotides outside the gene matches: 8. The germline V gene has CDR1 DFQATT and CDR2 SNEGSKA (reference sequence). This chain's CDR3 is CSARVLAGGTQETQYF. CDR3 bases: TGCAGTGCTAGGGTGCTAGCGGGAGGTACTCAAGAGACCCAGTACTTC.

This clonotype was counted only a few times. The V and J genes are TRBV20-1 and TRBJ2-5; D is undetermined. Germline lookup yields CDR1 DFQATT and CDR2 SNEGSKA (reference sequence). CDR3 length equals 14 residues. Trimming took off 3 bases at V and 0 bases at J, with 11 bases between the two ends. CDR3 nucleotide sequence: TGCAGTGCTAGCCCCCTAGGGTACCAAGAGACCCAGTACTTC. Protein sequence: CSASPLGYQETQYF.

The J gene is TRBJ2-1, the V gene TRBV5-1; 9 nucleotides match TRBD2. This CDR3 is 16 amino acids long. V shed 4 bases, J shed 2 bases, and the junction held 7 bases outside the gene matches. Germline CDR1 reads SGHRS; CDR2 reads YFSETQ. Written as DNA, the CDR3 is TGCGCCAGCAGCCAAGGACTAGCGAGAGCCTACAATGAGCAGTTCTTC. This gives the protein CASSQGLARAYNEQFF.

V is TRBV6-6 and J is TRBJ2-3; 7 positions agree with TRBD2. Looked up from germline, CDR1 is MNHNY and CDR2 is SVGAGI (reference sequence). The CDR3 totals 16 residues. Unmatched junction bases numbered 13, after V lost 6 bases and J lost 4 bases. This CDR3 is CASREAGSSGADTQYF. The CDR3 bases are TGTGCCAGCAGGGAGGCAGGGTCTAGCGGCGCAGATACGCAGTATTTT.

The genes are TRBV2 and TRBJ2-6; TRBD1 or TRBD2 may be the D gene (5 bases each). Germline V gene sequence: CDR1 SNHLY, CDR2 FYNNEI. CDR3 length equals 16 residues. Trimming pared 6 bases from V and 0 bases from J, leaving 12 bases between. DNA of the CDR3: TGTGCCAGCAGGGGACGGCTGAACTCTGGGGCCAACGTCCTGACTTTC. Protein sequence: CASRGRLNSGANVLTF.